These T cell receptor beta chains were read from a single sample in a study of preoperative IRX-2 immunotherapy in early breast cancer. TCRdb's copy holds only in-frame clones and misses some; the assay was immunoSEQ multiplex PCR. The sample consists of tens of thousands of clones, about 90% of them appearing once. This sample comprised tumor tissue, obtained after IRX-2 immunotherapy. These receptors all come from a human donor with breast cancer. Both conserved end residues are part of each CDR3. The order of the fields is J gene, CDR3 length, D gene, clone size, V gene, CDR3 DNA, CDR3 protein. D genes are given only for firm matches. Clone size is given for some rows only: seen once, a few or many times, or a class if the clone is expanded.

j_gene: TRBJ1-1; len: 14; d_gene: TRBD1; abundance: NA; v_gene: TRBV5-1; CDR3nt: TGCGCCAGCAGTATGGGACAGGGTCGAACTGAAGCTTTCTTT; CDR3aa: CASSMGQGRTEAFF
j_gene: TRBJ1-4; len: 16; d_gene: NA; abundance: NA; v_gene: TRBV6-8; CDR3nt: TGTGCCAGCAGCCTCGGATGGGGGCAGTTCGATGAAAAACTGTTTTTT; CDR3aa: CASSLGWGQFDEKLFF
j_gene: TRBJ2-2; len: 14; d_gene: NA; abundance: NA; v_gene: TRBV11-1; CDR3nt: TGTGCCAGCAGCCCAGGGGCGAACACCGGGGAGCTGTTTTTT; CDR3aa: CASSPGANTGELFF
j_gene: TRBJ1-1; len: 12; d_gene: NA; abundance: NA; v_gene: TRBV6-8; CDR3nt: TGTGCCAGCAGTTACCGACGGGGTGAAGCTTTCTTT; CDR3aa: CASSYRRGEAFF
j_gene: TRBJ1-1; len: 14; d_gene: TRBD1; abundance: NA; v_gene: TRBV7-7; CDR3nt: TGTGCCAGCAGCTGGGGACAGGGAGCGAGGGAGGCTTTCTTT; CDR3aa: CASSWGQGAREAFF
j_gene: TRBJ1-1; len: 13; d_gene: NA; abundance: NA; v_gene: TRBV19; CDR3nt: TGTGCCAGTAGTATGAAGCCACGTACTGAAGCTTTCTTT; CDR3aa: CASSMKPRTEAFF
j_gene: TRBJ2-1; len: 14; d_gene: NA; abundance: NA; v_gene: TRBV18; CDR3nt: TGTGCCAGCTCACCACTGTACTCCTACAATGAGCAGTTCTTC; CDR3aa: CASSPLYSYNEQFF
j_gene: TRBJ2-6; len: 18; d_gene: NA; abundance: NA; v_gene: TRBV28; CDR3nt: TGTGCCAGCACTCCACAACAGGGTGGTGGCTCTGGGGCCAACGTCCTGACTTTC; CDR3aa: CASTPQQGGGSGANVLTF
j_gene: TRBJ1-1; len: 14; d_gene: NA; abundance: NA; v_gene: TRBV7-4; CDR3nt: TGTGCCAGCAGCTTGCCTCGGCAGAACACTGAAGCTTTCTTT; CDR3aa: CASSLPRQNTEAFF
j_gene: TRBJ1-2; len: 15; d_gene: NA; abundance: NA; v_gene: TRBV11-3; CDR3nt: TGTGCCAGCAGCTTAGATTACGGGCTAAGCTATGGCTACACCTTC; CDR3aa: CASSLDYGLSYGYTF
j_gene: TRBJ2-5; len: 16; d_gene: NA; abundance: NA; v_gene: TRBV5-1; CDR3nt: TGCGCCAGCAGCGGACCCCAGTCTACTGGAAAAGAGACCCAGTACTTC; CDR3aa: CASSGPQSTGKETQYF
j_gene: TRBJ1-2; len: 13; d_gene: NA; abundance: once; v_gene: TRBV28; CDR3nt: TGTGCCAGCAACGCAGGCGGTAACTATGGCTACACCTTC; CDR3aa: CASNAGGNYGYTF
j_gene: TRBJ1-4; len: 13; d_gene: TRBD1; abundance: NA; v_gene: TRBV18; CDR3nt: TGTGCCAGCTCAGGACAGGGTAATGAAAAACTGTTTTTT; CDR3aa: CASSGQGNEKLFF
j_gene: TRBJ1-4; len: 12; d_gene: NA; abundance: NA; v_gene: TRBV30; CDR3nt: TGTGCCTGGAGAGGGGACCGGGGAAAACTGTTTTTT; CDR3aa: CAWRGDRGKLFF
j_gene: TRBJ1-1; len: 15; d_gene: NA; abundance: NA; v_gene: TRBV6-8; CDR3nt: TGTGCCAGCAGTTACGGGGGCGGAGTGAACACTGAAGCTTTCTTT; CDR3aa: CASSYGGGVNTEAFF
j_gene: TRBJ1-3; len: 16; d_gene: NA; abundance: NA; v_gene: TRBV11-1; CDR3nt: TGTGCCAGCACCCAACAGGGAACTCTGGCTGGAAACACCATATATTTT; CDR3aa: CASTQQGTLAGNTIYF
j_gene: TRBJ2-2; len: 15; d_gene: TRBD1; abundance: NA; v_gene: TRBV19; CDR3nt: TGTGCCAGTAAGCCCGGGACAGGGATAACCGGGGAGCTGTTTTTT; CDR3aa: CASKPGTGITGELFF
j_gene: TRBJ2-5; len: 15; d_gene: TRBD1; abundance: NA; v_gene: TRBV18; CDR3nt: TGTGCCAGCTCACCCGGACAGGGGGCCGTTGAGACCCAGTACTTC; CDR3aa: CASSPGQGAVETQYF
j_gene: TRBJ2-1; len: 16; d_gene: TRBD2; abundance: NA; v_gene: TRBV14; CDR3nt: TGTGCCAGCAGCCAAGCGGGCGGGAGATCATACAATGAGCAGTTCTTC; CDR3aa: CASSQAGGRSYNEQFF
j_gene: TRBJ1-6; len: 15; d_gene: NA; abundance: NA; v_gene: TRBV19; CDR3nt: TGTGCCAGTAGTATTCGGGTCGTCGATAATTCACCCCTCCACTTT; CDR3aa: CASSIRVVDNSPLHF
j_gene: TRBJ1-2; len: 13; d_gene: TRBD1; abundance: NA; v_gene: TRBV19; CDR3nt: TGTGCCAGCACACGGACAGGGACTATAGGCTACACCTTC; CDR3aa: CASTRTGTIGYTF
j_gene: TRBJ1-2; len: 14; d_gene: NA; abundance: NA; v_gene: TRBV11-3; CDR3nt: TGTGCCAGCAGCTCGGTTACAGTTAACTATGGCTACACCTTC; CDR3aa: CASSSVTVNYGYTF
j_gene: TRBJ2-6; len: 14; d_gene: NA; abundance: NA; v_gene: TRBV4-1; CDR3nt: TGCGCCAGCAGCCAAGACCCTGGGGCCAACGTCCTGACTTTC; CDR3aa: CASSQDPGANVLTF
j_gene: TRBJ1-1; len: 15; d_gene: TRBD1; abundance: once; v_gene: TRBV19; CDR3nt: TGTGCCAGTAGAGGGACAGGGAACCGGGACACTGAAGCTTTCTTT; CDR3aa: CASRGTGNRDTEAFF
j_gene: TRBJ2-5; len: 15; d_gene: NA; abundance: NA; v_gene: TRBV7-7; CDR3nt: TGTGCCAGCAGCTTGATAACAGGGTACCAAGAGACCCAGTACTTC; CDR3aa: CASSLITGYQETQYF
j_gene: TRBJ1-2; len: 13; d_gene: TRBD1; abundance: NA; v_gene: TRBV19; CDR3nt: TGTGCCAGTAACCTACAGGGGGTCGAGGGCTACACCTTC; CDR3aa: CASNLQGVEGYTF
j_gene: TRBJ2-2; len: 15; d_gene: NA; abundance: few; v_gene: TRBV11-3; CDR3nt: TGTGCCAGCAGCTTAGGACAGACGAACACCGGGGAGCTGTTTTTT; CDR3aa: CASSLGQTNTGELFF
j_gene: TRBJ1-6; len: 15; d_gene: NA; abundance: NA; v_gene: TRBV9; CDR3nt: TGTGCCAGCAGCGTCGCGCAGGGTAATAATTCACCCCTCCACTTT; CDR3aa: CASSVAQGNNSPLHF
j_gene: TRBJ1-3; len: 15; d_gene: TRBD1; abundance: NA; v_gene: TRBV5-1; CDR3nt: TGCGCCAGCAGCCCCGGGACAGGACCCATGTACACCATATATTTT; CDR3aa: CASSPGTGPMYTIYF
j_gene: TRBJ1-4; len: 14; d_gene: NA; abundance: NA; v_gene: TRBV7-8; CDR3nt: TGTGCCAGCAGCCAGGGACTCTCGGGTGAAAAACTGTTTTTT; CDR3aa: CASSQGLSGEKLFF
j_gene: TRBJ1-1; len: 14; d_gene: TRBD1; abundance: once; v_gene: TRBV19; CDR3nt: TGTGCCAGTAGTTGGGGACAGTTGAACACTGAAGCTTTCTTT; CDR3aa: CASSWGQLNTEAFF
j_gene: TRBJ1-2; len: 15; d_gene: NA; abundance: few; v_gene: TRBV11-3; CDR3nt: TGTGCCAGCAGCTTTGACAGCATTATTAACTATGGCTACACCTTC; CDR3aa: CASSFDSIINYGYTF
j_gene: TRBJ2-3; len: 16; d_gene: TRBD2; abundance: NA; v_gene: TRBV11-3; CDR3nt: TGTGCCAGCAGCTTATTACTAGCGGGGAGGGCAGATACGCAGTATTTT; CDR3aa: CASSLLLAGRADTQYF
j_gene: TRBJ2-2; len: 17; d_gene: TRBD2; abundance: NA; v_gene: TRBV11-3; CDR3nt: TGTGCCAGCAGAACAAAACTAGCGGGGGTAAACACCGGGGAGCTGTTTTTT; CDR3aa: CASRTKLAGVNTGELFF
j_gene: TRBJ2-3; len: 14; d_gene: NA; abundance: NA; v_gene: TRBV12-2; CDR3nt: TGTGCCAGTCGTCGGACAGGGGGGACAGATACGCAGTATTTT; CDR3aa: CASRRTGGTDTQYF
j_gene: TRBJ2-5; len: 17; d_gene: TRBD1; abundance: NA; v_gene: TRBV7-1; CDR3nt: TGTGCCAGCACCCGACAGGGACGCGCTTCCTCAGGGGAGACCCAGTACTTC; CDR3aa: CASTRQGRASSGETQYF
j_gene: TRBJ1-3; len: 15; d_gene: NA; abundance: NA; v_gene: TRBV5-1; CDR3nt: TGCGCCAGCAGCTTAGAGGGGTACTCTGGAAACACCATATATTTT; CDR3aa: CASSLEGYSGNTIYF
j_gene: TRBJ1-1; len: 13; d_gene: NA; abundance: NA; v_gene: TRBV23-1; CDR3nt: TGCGCCAGCAGGGGGGTGGGGGACACTGAAGCTTTCTTT; CDR3aa: CASRGVGDTEAFF
j_gene: TRBJ1-1; len: 14; d_gene: NA; abundance: NA; v_gene: TRBV1; CDR3nt: TGCGCCAGCAGCCAGAACCCAGGGAACACTGAAGCTTTCTTT; CDR3aa: CASSQNPGNTEAFF
j_gene: TRBJ2-7; len: 13; d_gene: TRBD2; abundance: NA; v_gene: TRBV19; CDR3nt: TGTGCCAGTAGCCGGGAGGGCCAGAACGAGCAGTACTTC; CDR3aa: CASSREGQNEQYF
j_gene: TRBJ1-2; len: 12; d_gene: NA; abundance: NA; v_gene: TRBV30; CDR3nt: TGTGCCTGGATGCAGGGTTCAGGTGGCTACACCTTC; CDR3aa: CAWMQGSGGYTF
j_gene: TRBJ1-4; len: 14; d_gene: NA; abundance: NA; v_gene: TRBV23-1; CDR3nt: TGCGCCAGCAGCCATGACGGGTTTACTGAAAAACTGTTTTTT; CDR3aa: CASSHDGFTEKLFF
j_gene: TRBJ1-1; len: 15; d_gene: NA; abundance: NA; v_gene: TRBV28; CDR3nt: TGTGCCAGCGTGACACGGACCGGGATTAACACTGAAGCTTTCTTT; CDR3aa: CASVTRTGINTEAFF
j_gene: TRBJ1-1; len: 14; d_gene: TRBD1; abundance: NA; v_gene: TRBV11-3; CDR3nt: TGTGCCAGCAGCTACAGGGGTAAGAACACTGAAGCTTTCTTT; CDR3aa: CASSYRGKNTEAFF
j_gene: TRBJ2-1; len: 20; d_gene: TRBD2; abundance: NA; v_gene: TRBV10-1; CDR3nt: TGCGCCAGCAGTGCCGCTGGGCTAGCGGGAGGGCCTGGTTCCTACAATGAGCAGTTCTTC; CDR3aa: CASSAAGLAGGPGSYNEQFF
j_gene: TRBJ2-5; len: 14; d_gene: TRBD2; abundance: NA; v_gene: TRBV6-8; CDR3nt: TGTGCCAGCAGTTACCCGGGGGGAGGGGAGACCCAGTACTTC; CDR3aa: CASSYPGGGETQYF
j_gene: TRBJ2-5; len: 15; d_gene: NA; abundance: NA; v_gene: TRBV7-7; CDR3nt: TGTGCCAGCAGCTCGCAGGGCCAGTTTGGGGAGACCCAGTACTTC; CDR3aa: CASSSQGQFGETQYF
j_gene: TRBJ2-3; len: 18; d_gene: TRBD2; abundance: once; v_gene: TRBV7-4; CDR3nt: TGTGCCAGCAGAAAGAAGGGGAGCGGGACCTCCCACACAGATACGCAGTATTTT; CDR3aa: CASRKKGSGTSHTDTQYF
j_gene: TRBJ2-2; len: 17; d_gene: TRBD1; abundance: NA; v_gene: TRBV4-1; CDR3nt: TGCGCCAGCAGCCATCCCGGACAGGGGCGAATTGGCGGGGAGCTGTTTTTT; CDR3aa: CASSHPGQGRIGGELFF
j_gene: TRBJ1-2; len: 15; d_gene: NA; abundance: NA; v_gene: TRBV11-3; CDR3nt: TGTGCCAGCAGCTTAGATATGAGGGGAATAAATGGCTACACCTTC; CDR3aa: CASSLDMRGINGYTF
j_gene: TRBJ1-3; len: 12; d_gene: NA; abundance: NA; v_gene: TRBV10-3; CDR3nt: TGTGCCATCAGTGAGTCGACCCTCACCATATATTTT; CDR3aa: CAISESTLTIYF
j_gene: TRBJ2-7; len: 15; d_gene: TRBD1; abundance: NA; v_gene: TRBV6-8; CDR3nt: TGTGCCAGCAGACCGACAGGGTCGGGACCCTACGAGCAGTACTTC; CDR3aa: CASRPTGSGPYEQYF
j_gene: TRBJ1-2; len: 15; d_gene: TRBD1; abundance: NA; v_gene: TRBV5-1; CDR3nt: TGCGCCAGCCGGGGACAGGGGGACGTTAACTATGGCTACACCTTC; CDR3aa: CASRGQGDVNYGYTF
j_gene: TRBJ1-5; len: 11; d_gene: NA; abundance: NA; v_gene: TRBV19; CDR3nt: TGTGCCAGTGGGGGCGATCAGCCCCAGCATTTT; CDR3aa: CASGGDQPQHF
j_gene: TRBJ1-1; len: 14; d_gene: NA; abundance: NA; v_gene: TRBV18; CDR3nt: TGTGCCAGCTCACCAACAGGGACGAACACTGAAGCTTTCTTT; CDR3aa: CASSPTGTNTEAFF